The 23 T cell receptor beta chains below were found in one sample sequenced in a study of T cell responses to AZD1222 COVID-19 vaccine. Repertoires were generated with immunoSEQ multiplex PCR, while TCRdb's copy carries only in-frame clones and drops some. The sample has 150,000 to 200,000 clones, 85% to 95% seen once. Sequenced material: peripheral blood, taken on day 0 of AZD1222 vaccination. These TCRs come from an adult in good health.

The CDR3 DNA reads TGTGCCACCAGTGGAGCGAACACTGAAGCTTTCTTT. This codes for CATSGANTEAFF. The chain is built from TRBV24-1 and TRBJ1-1; no reliable D call. The CDR3 length is 12 residues. V lost 5 bases and J lost 1, with 4 bases in between. In germline, CDR1 is KGHDR, CDR2 SFDVKD.

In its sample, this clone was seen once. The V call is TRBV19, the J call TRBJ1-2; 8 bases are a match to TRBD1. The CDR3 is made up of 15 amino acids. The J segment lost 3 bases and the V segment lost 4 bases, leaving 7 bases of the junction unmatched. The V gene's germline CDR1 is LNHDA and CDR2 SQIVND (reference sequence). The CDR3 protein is CASSTLSTGDYGYTF. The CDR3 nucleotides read TGTGCCAGTAGTACCTTGTCGACAGGGGACTATGGCTACACCTTC.

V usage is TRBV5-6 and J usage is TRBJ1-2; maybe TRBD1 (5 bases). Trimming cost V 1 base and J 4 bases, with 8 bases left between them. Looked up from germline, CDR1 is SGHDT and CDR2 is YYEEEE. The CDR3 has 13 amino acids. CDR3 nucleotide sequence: TGTGCCAGCAGCTTGAGGGGTGCCTATGGCTACACCTTC. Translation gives CASSLRGAYGYTF.

The CDR3 is CASSLGTGNGYTF. The CDR3 coding sequence is TGTGCCAGCAGCTTAGGAACAGGGAATGGCTACACCTTC. This chain joins TRBV11-2 and TRBJ1-2; tentatively, D is TRBD1 (6 bases). CDR1 is SGHAT, CDR2 FQNNGV, per germline. The ends were cut back, 1 base at V and 6 bases at J, with 9 bases in the middle. The CDR3 has 13 amino acids.

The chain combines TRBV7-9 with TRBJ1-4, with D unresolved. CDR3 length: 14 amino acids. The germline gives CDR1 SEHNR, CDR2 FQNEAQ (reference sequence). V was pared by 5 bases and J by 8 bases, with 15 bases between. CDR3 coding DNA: TGTGCCAGCAGCATACTTGGGCTTGGGGAAAAACTGTTTTTT. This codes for CASSILGLGEKLFF.

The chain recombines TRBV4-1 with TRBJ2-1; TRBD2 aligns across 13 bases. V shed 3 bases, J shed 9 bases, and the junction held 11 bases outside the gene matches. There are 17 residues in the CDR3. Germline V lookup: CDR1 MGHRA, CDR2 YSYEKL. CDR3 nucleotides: TGCGCCAGCAGCCAGAGGACCACTAGCGGGGGGGCCGTTGAGCAGTTCTTC. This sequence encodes CASSQRTTSGGAVEQFF.

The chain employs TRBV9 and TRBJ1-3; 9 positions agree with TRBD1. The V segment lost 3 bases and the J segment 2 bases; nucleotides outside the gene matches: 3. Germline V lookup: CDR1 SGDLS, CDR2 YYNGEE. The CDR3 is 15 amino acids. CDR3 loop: CASSAGQGTGNTIYF. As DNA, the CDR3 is TGTGCCAGCAGCGCCGGACAGGGGACTGGAAACACCATATATTTT.

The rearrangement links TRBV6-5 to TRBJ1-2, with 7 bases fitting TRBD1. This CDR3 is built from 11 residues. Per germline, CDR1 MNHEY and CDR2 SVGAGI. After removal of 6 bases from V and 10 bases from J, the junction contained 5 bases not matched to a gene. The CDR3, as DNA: TGTGCCAGCAGCCAACAGGGGATCTACACCTTC. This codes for CASSQQGIYTF.

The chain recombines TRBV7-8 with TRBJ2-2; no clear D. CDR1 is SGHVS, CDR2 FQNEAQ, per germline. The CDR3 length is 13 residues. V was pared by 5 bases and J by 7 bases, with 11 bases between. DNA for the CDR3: TGTGCCAGCAGCCGCCAGGAAAACGGGGAGCTGTTTTTT. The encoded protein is CASSRQENGELFF.

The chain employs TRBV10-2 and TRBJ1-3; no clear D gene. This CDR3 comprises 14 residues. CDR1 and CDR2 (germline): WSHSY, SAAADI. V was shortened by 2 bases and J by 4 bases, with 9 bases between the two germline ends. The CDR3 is CASSEPAGGNTIYF. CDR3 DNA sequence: TGCGCCAGCAGTGAGCCGGCGGGGGGAAACACCATATATTTT.

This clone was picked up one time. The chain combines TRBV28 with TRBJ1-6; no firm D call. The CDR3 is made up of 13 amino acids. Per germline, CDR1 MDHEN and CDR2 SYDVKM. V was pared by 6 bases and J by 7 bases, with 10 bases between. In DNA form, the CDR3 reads TGTGCCAGCAGGTCGGACGGGAATTCACCCCTCCACTTT. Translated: CASRSDGNSPLHF.

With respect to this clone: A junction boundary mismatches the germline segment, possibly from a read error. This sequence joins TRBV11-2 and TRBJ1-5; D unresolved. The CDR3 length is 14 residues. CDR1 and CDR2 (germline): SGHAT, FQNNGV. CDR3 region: CASSLDAFFQPQHF. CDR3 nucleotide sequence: TGTGCCAGCAGCCTAGATGCCTTCTTTCAGCCCCAGCATTTT. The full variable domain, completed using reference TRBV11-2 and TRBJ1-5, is EAGVAQSPRYKIIEKRQSVAFWCNPISGHATLYWYQQILGQGPKLLIQFQNNGVVDDSQLPKDRFSAERLKGVDSTLKIQPAKLEDSAVYLCASSLDAFFQPQHFGDGTRLSIL.

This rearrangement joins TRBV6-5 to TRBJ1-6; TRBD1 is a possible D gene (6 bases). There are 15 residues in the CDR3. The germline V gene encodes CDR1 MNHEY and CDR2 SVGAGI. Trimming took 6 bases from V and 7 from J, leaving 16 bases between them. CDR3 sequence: CASSPRQVDNSPLHF. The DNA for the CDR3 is TGTGCCAGCAGCCCCCGACAGGTTGACAATTCACCCCTCCACTTT.

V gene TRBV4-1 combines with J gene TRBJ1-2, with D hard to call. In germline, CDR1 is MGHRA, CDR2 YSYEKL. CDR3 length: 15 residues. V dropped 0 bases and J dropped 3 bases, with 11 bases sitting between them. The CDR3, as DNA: TGCGCCAGCAGCCAAGACTCACACGGGGACTATGGCTACACCTTC. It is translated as CASSQDSHGDYGYTF.

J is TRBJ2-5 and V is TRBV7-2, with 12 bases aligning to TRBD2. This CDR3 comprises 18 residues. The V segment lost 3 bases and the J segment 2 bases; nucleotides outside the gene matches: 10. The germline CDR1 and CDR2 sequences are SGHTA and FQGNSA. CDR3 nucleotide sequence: TGTGCCAGCAGCTTCTCCGTTACTAGCGGGGGGTCGCAAGAGACCCAGTACTTC. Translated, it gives CASSFSVTSGGSQETQYF.

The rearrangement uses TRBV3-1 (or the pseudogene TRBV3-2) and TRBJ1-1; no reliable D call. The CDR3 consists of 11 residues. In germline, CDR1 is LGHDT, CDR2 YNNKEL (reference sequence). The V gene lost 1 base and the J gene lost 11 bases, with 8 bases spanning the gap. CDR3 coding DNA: TGTGCCAGCAGCCAAGGGGGAGGGGCTTTCTTT. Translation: CASSQGGGAFF.

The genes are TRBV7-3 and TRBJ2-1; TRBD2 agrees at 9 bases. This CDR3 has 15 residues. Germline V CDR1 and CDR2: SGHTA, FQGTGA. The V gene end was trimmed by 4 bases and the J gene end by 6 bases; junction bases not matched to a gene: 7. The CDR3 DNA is TGTGCCAGCAGCTCCCCTGGGCGGGGGGGCAATGAGCAGTTCTTC. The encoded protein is CASSSPGRGGNEQFF.

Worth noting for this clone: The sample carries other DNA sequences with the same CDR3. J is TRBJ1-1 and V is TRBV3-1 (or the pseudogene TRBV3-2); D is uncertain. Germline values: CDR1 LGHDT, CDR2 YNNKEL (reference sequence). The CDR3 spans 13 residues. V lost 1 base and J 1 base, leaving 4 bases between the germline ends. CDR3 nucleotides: TGTGCCAGCAGCCAAGTGGGGAACACTGAAGCTTTCTTT. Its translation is CASSQVGNTEAFF.

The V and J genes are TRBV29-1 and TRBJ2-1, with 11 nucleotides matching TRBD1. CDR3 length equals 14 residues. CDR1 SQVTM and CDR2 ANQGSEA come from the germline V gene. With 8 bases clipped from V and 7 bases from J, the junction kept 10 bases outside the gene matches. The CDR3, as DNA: TGCAGCACACGGGGAGGACAGGGGGCGAATGAGCAGTTCTTC. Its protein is CSTRGGQGANEQFF.

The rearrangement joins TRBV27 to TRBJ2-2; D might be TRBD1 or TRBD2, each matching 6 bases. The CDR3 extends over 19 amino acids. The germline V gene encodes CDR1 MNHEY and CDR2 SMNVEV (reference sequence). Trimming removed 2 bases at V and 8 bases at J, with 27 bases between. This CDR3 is CASSLSGQGKEGLRGELFF. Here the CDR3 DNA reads TGTGCCAGCAGTTTAAGTGGGCAGGGGAAGGAGGGGCTAAGGGGGGAGCTGTTTTTT.

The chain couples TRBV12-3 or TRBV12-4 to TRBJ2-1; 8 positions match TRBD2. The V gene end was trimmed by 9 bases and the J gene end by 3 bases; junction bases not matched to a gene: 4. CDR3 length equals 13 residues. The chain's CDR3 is CASRTSNYNEQFF. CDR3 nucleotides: TGTGCCAGTCGGACTAGCAACTACAATGAGCAGTTCTTC.

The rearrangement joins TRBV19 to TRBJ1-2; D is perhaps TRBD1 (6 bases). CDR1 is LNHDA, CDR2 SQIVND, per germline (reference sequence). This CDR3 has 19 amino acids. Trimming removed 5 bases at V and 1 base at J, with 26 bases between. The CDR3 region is CASSVPPGASLYINYGYTF. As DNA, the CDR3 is TGTGCCAGTAGTGTCCCCCCGGGGGCCAGTCTTTATATTAACTATGGCTACACCTTC.

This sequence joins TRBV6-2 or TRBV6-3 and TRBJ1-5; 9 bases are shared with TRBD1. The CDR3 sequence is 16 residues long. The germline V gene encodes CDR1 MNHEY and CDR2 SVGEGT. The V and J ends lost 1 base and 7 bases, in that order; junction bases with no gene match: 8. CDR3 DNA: TGTGCCAGCAGTTACTACTTGGGACAGGGAGGGCAGCCCCAGCATTTT. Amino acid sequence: CASSYYLGQGGQPQHF.